This T cell receptor beta chain was identified during a study of regulatory T cells in long-lasting Graves disease. This clonotype appeared many times. Time point here: persistent/refractory GD, antithyroid drugs over 5 years with positive TRAb. Scientists built the TCR library using RNA that was extracted from PBMCs. Trimming took 1 base from V and 2 from J, leaving 6 bases between them. CDR3 length equals 13 residues. In germline, CDR1 is SGHAT, CDR2 FQNNGV. The authors built TCR beta libraries using iRepertoire HTBI primers and Arm-PCR of CDR3 regions. TCRdb analysed the multiplex PCR reads with MiXCR anew, one entry per CDR3 protein. The data contain about 420,000 distinct CDR3 sequences, around 24% of them singletons.

This sequence was found in a female donor with Graves disease. The specimen was peripheral blood mononuclear cells (PBMCs), collected when the disease was refractory, from a patient treated with antithyroid drugs. The V and J genes are TRBV11-2 and TRBJ2-7; D call uncertain. CDR3 loop: CASSLAQAYEQYF. CDR3 DNA sequence: TGTGCCAGCAGCTTAGCGCAGGCCTACGAGCAGTACTTC.